Following are 29 T cell receptor beta chains from one sample sequenced in a study of shared clonotypes between healthy human individuals. Only CD45RO-negative cells positively selected for CCR7 counted as naive CD8 cells, so terminally differentiated effector memory CD45RA+ cells were excluded. Method: immunoSEQ multiplex PCR; TCRdb's copy keeps in-frame clones and lacks some. The sample lists 760,000 or so clones, 90% to 98% occurring once. The sequenced sample was naive CD8+ T cells sorted from blood. These receptors were obtained from a man between 25 and 39 years old in good health.

V usage is TRBV4-3 and J usage is TRBJ2-1; D might be TRBD2 (6 bases). The CDR3 has 14 amino acids. Trimming took 1 base from V and 8 from J, leaving 12 bases between them. Germline CDR1 is LGHNA and CDR2 is YSLEER. The CDR3 coding sequence is TGCGCCAGCAGCCAAGGTTTACTAGCTTATGAGCAGTTCTTC. Its protein is CASSQGLLAYEQFF.

The V gene is TRBV2, the J gene TRBJ2-2; either TRBD1 or TRBD2 may supply D (5 bases each). V shed 7 bases and J shed 3 bases, with 21 bases lying between them. The V gene's germline CDR1 is SNHLY and CDR2 FYNNEI. The CDR3 has 17 residues. The CDR3 protein is CASNERAGTMDTGELFF. The CDR3 region has the DNA TGTGCCAGCAACGAGAGGGCAGGGACCATGGACACCGGGGAGCTGTTTTTT.

This clone has only one observation. The genes are TRBV27 and TRBJ2-7, with D possibly being TRBD1 (6 bases). Germline V lookup: CDR1 MNHEY, CDR2 SMNVEV (reference sequence). V lost 6 bases, J lost 3 bases, and 18 bases lay in between. CDR3 size: 15 residues. The CDR3 protein is CASRSLQGIIYEQYF. In nucleotides, the CDR3 is TGTGCCAGCAGGAGCTTACAGGGAATTATCTACGAGCAGTACTTC.

This clone was detected only once. The chain uses TRBV2 and TRBJ2-1; 11 positions match TRBD2. Unmatched junction bases numbered 5, after V lost 3 bases and J lost 1 base. The CDR3 totals 17 residues. The V gene's germline CDR1 is SNHLY and CDR2 FYNNEI. The CDR3 nucleotides are TGTGCCAGCAGTGAGGGTAGCGGGAGGGGTTCCTACAATGAGCAGTTCTTC. It encodes CASSEGSGRGSYNEQFF.

The chain carries TRBV5-4 and TRBJ2-1, with 12 nucleotides matching TRBD2. This CDR3 region has 15 residues. J lost 9 bases, V lost 1 base, and 5 bases had no gene match. Germline V gene data show CDR1 as SGHNT and CDR2 as YYREEE (reference sequence). The CDR3 spells CASSLFSSGRGEQFF. In nucleotides, the CDR3 is TGTGCCAGCAGCTTGTTTTCTAGCGGGAGGGGTGAGCAGTTCTTC.

This chain links TRBV4-3 with TRBJ1-2, with unresolved D. Trimming removed 0 bases at V and 9 bases at J, with 14 bases between. The CDR3 has 14 amino acids. Looked up from germline, CDR1 is LGHNA and CDR2 is YSLEER. CDR3 loop: CASSQDGISNSYTF. The CDR3 DNA sequence: TGCGCCAGCAGCCAAGACGGGATATCGAATAGCTACACCTTC.

The CDR3 DNA reads as TGTGCCAGCAGCTTGGGAGGGACAGTGATGTACGAGCAGTACTTC. It is translated as CASSLGGTVMYEQYF. The chain combines TRBV5-5 with TRBJ2-7, with 7 bases fitting TRBD1. The CDR3 is 15 residues long. Germline values: CDR1 SGHKS, CDR2 YYEKEE (reference sequence). Trimming took 0 bases from V and 4 from J; bases not matched to a gene: 7.

The chain is built from TRBV28 and TRBJ2-7; D is perhaps TRBD2 (6 bases). The CDR3 is 16 amino acids. The V end lost 5 bases, the J end lost 5 bases, and 22 bases lay between the germline ends. Germline values: CDR1 MDHEN, CDR2 SYDVKM. The CDR3 region is CASSPLLYGSSDEQYF. The CDR3 nucleotides are TGTGCCAGCAGTCCCCTACTATACGGGAGTTCGGACGAGCAGTACTTC.

V and J are TRBV7-8 and TRBJ2-7; 11 nucleotides align to TRBD2. CDR1 and CDR2 (germline): SGHVS, FQNEAQ. The junction had 3 bases not matched to a gene; V was cut back by 5 bases and J by 0 bases. The CDR3 covers 15 residues. CDR3: CASSGSGRASYEQYF. CDR3 in DNA: TGTGCCAGCAGCGGTAGCGGGAGGGCCTCCTACGAGCAGTACTTC.

Only one count was recorded for this clone. This chain joins TRBV7-2 and TRBJ2-5; D gene ambiguous. This CDR3 has 11 residues. Germline assignment: CDR1 SGHTA and CDR2 FQGNSA. Trimming stripped 2 bases from V and 5 bases from J, with 3 bases between. DNA for the CDR3: TGTGCCAGCAGCTTAATCGAGACCCAGTACTTC. Its protein is CASSLIETQYF.

The V gene is TRBV5-1, the J gene TRBJ2-7, with TRBD1 identical over 7 bases. The CDR3 totals 14 residues. Germline values: CDR1 SGHRS, CDR2 YFSETQ. V lost 7 bases and J lost 1; bases outside the gene matches: 8. The CDR3 region is CASGDHRGSYEQYF. The CDR3 DNA follows: TGCGCCAGCGGGGACCACAGGGGTTCCTACGAGCAGTACTTC.

The chain's CDR3 is CASSPNTEAFF. The CDR3 region has the DNA TGCGCCAGCAGCCCGAACACTGAAGCTTTCTTT. The chain uses TRBV5-1 and TRBJ1-1; D call uncertain. The ends were cut back, 4 bases at V and 1 base at J, with 2 bases in the middle. The CDR3 is made up of 11 amino acids. Germline values: CDR1 SGHRS, CDR2 YFSETQ.

This clone came up once. The genes are TRBV10-3 and TRBJ2-7; D gene ambiguous. V lost 3 bases to trimming and J lost 6 bases, with 15 bases between them. This CDR3 has 14 residues. The V gene's germline CDR1 is ENHRY and CDR2 SYGVKD. DNA of the CDR3: TGTGCCATCAGTGACTTCTCATTGCGTCCCGAGCAGTACTTC. Its protein product is CAISDFSLRPEQYF.

The J gene is TRBJ2-7, the V gene TRBV7-9; the D is unclear. This CDR3 has 14 amino acids. V was pared by 1 base and J by 0 bases, with 7 bases between. Germline V gene lookup returns CDR1 SEHNR and CDR2 FQNEAQ (reference sequence). In nucleotides, the CDR3 is TGTGCCAGCAGCTTAGACGGCCCCTCCTACGAGCAGTACTTC. The encoded protein is CASSLDGPSYEQYF.

This clone occurred once. The chain recombines TRBV11-1 with TRBJ2-2, with 7 nucleotides matching TRBD2. The germline V gene encodes CDR1 SGHAT and CDR2 FQDESV (reference sequence). CDR3 size: 15 residues. Trimming took 5 bases from V and 4 from J; bases not matched to a gene: 7. This CDR3 reads CASSPTSSGTGELFF. Written as DNA, the CDR3 is TGTGCCAGCAGCCCGACTAGCTCGGGCACCGGGGAGCTGTTTTTT.

The V gene is TRBV13, the J gene TRBJ2-2; D is possibly TRBD1 (5 bases). Germline-derived CDR1 and CDR2 are PRHDT and FYEKMQ (reference sequence). V was clipped by 5 bases and J by 3 bases, with 13 bases between them. The CDR3 sequence is 15 residues long. The CDR3 DNA is TGTGCCAGCAGCCGACCAGGGTGGCACACCGGGGAGCTGTTTTTT. It is translated as CASSRPGWHTGELFF.

V gene TRBV5-4 combines with J gene TRBJ2-3; D is perhaps TRBD2 (5 bases). Germline V CDR1 and CDR2: SGHNT, YYREEE (reference sequence). The CDR3 spans 16 residues. V lost 2 bases and J lost 0, with 13 bases in between. CDR3 sequence (DNA): TGTGCCAGCAGCTTAGGAGCGGTACTTAGCACAGATACGCAGTATTTT. This codes for CASSLGAVLSTDTQYF. The variable domain in full, with the rest retrieved from reference TRBV5-4 and TRBJ2-3, is ETGVTQSPTHLIKTRGQQVTLRCSSQSGHNTVSWYQQALGQGPQFIFQYYREEENGRGNFPPRFSGLQFPNYSSELNVNALELDDSALYLCASSLGAVLSTDTQYFGPGTRLTVL.

The sample holds one count of this clone. The rearrangement uses TRBV18 and TRBJ2-7; 9 positions match TRBD1. The CDR3 loop spans 16 amino acids. V gave up 6 bases and J gave up 0 bases; unmatched junction bases: 9. Germline loops: CDR1 KGHSH, CDR2 LQKENI. In DNA form, the CDR3 reads TGTGCCAGCTCCCCCGAGGACAGGGGCTTCTCCTACGAGCAGTACTTC. This translates into CASSPEDRGFSYEQYF. Based on the CDR3 plus reference TRBV18 and TRBJ2-7, the full variable domain is NAGVMQNPRHLVRRRGQEARLRCSPMKGHSHVYWYRQLPEEGLKFMVYLQKENIIDESGMPKERFSAEFPKEGPSILRIQQVVRGDSAAYFCASSPEDRGFSYEQYFGPGTRLTVT.

The chain employs TRBV15 and TRBJ2-1, with 7 positions matching TRBD1. This CDR3 region has 14 residues. CDR1 is LNHNV, CDR2 YYDKDF, per germline (reference sequence). Trimming took 3 bases from V and 8 from J; bases not matched to a gene: 7. The CDR3 sequence is CATSRGQSGDEQFF. The DNA of the CDR3 is TGTGCCACCAGCAGGGGACAGTCCGGGGATGAGCAGTTCTTC.

The rearrangement links TRBV6-5 to TRBJ1-2; perhaps TRBD1 as D (6 bases). From germline, CDR1 is MNHEY and CDR2 SVGAGI. The CDR3 loop spans 14 amino acids. Trimming removed 3 bases at V and 6 bases at J, with 14 bases between. The CDR3: CASSYSSGGDGYTF. For the CDR3, the DNA is TGTGCCAGCAGTTATTCATCTGGGGGCGATGGCTACACCTTC.

The chain carries TRBV7-2 and TRBJ1-3; D remains ambiguous. Germline assignment: CDR1 SGHTA and CDR2 FQGNSA. V shed 4 bases and J shed 7 bases, with 8 bases lying between them. The CDR3 is made up of 12 amino acids. CDR3 nucleotides: TGTGCCAGCAGCTCGACTTCGAACACCATATATTTT. As protein: CASSSTSNTIYF.

The chain is built from TRBV5-1 and TRBJ2-3; maybe TRBD1 (5 bases). Germline-derived CDR1 and CDR2 are SGHRS and YFSETQ. With 0 bases removed from V and 0 bases from J, the gap between germline ends came to 11 bases. The CDR3 spans 16 residues. The CDR3: CASSLDRTQSTDTQYF. The CDR3, as DNA: TGCGCCAGCAGCTTGGACCGGACACAGAGCACAGATACGCAGTATTTT.

V gene TRBV6-5 combines with J gene TRBJ2-2; 8 nucleotides align to TRBD2. CDR1 and CDR2 from the germline V gene are MNHEY and SVGAGI. Trimming took 6 bases from V and 5 from J; bases not matched to a gene: 5. CDR3 length equals 14 residues. CDR3 loop: CASSERELTGELFF. The CDR3 DNA reads TGTGCCAGCAGCGAGCGGGAGTTAACCGGGGAGCTGTTTTTT.

The gene calls are TRBV27 and TRBJ2-6; 7 bases line up with TRBD2. Trimming took 3 bases from V and 4 from J; bases not matched to a gene: 6. Germline CDR1 reads MNHEY; CDR2 reads SMNVEV (reference sequence). The CDR3 consists of 16 residues. The CDR3 loop is CASSLGGARGANVLTF. As DNA, the CDR3 is TGTGCCAGCAGTTTGGGAGGGGCAAGGGGGGCCAACGTCCTGACTTTC.

This clone has only one observation. This rearrangement joins TRBV15 to TRBJ1-5; D might be TRBD1 (6 bases). CDR3 length: 15 amino acids. Trimming shortened V by 4 bases and J by 0 bases, and 10 bases separated the two germline ends. Looked up from germline, CDR1 is LNHNV and CDR2 is YYDKDF (reference sequence). DNA for the CDR3: TGTGCCACCAGCACTACGACAGGTAGCAATCAGCCCCAGCATTTT. Its translation: CATSTTTGSNQPQHF.

The gene calls are TRBV7-2 and TRBJ2-1; a weak D match, TRBD2 (5 bases). V shed 3 bases and J shed 2 bases, with 8 bases lying between them. The CDR3 sequence is 14 residues long. In germline, CDR1 is SGHTA, CDR2 FQGNSA. CDR3 region: CASSFPSPYNEQFF. CDR3 coding DNA: TGTGCCAGCAGCTTCCCTAGCCCCTACAATGAGCAGTTCTTC.

The CDR3 is CASSVTDSTNEKLFF. The CDR3, as DNA: TGTGCCAGCAGTGTTACGGACTCAACTAATGAAAAACTGTTTTTT. The chain employs TRBV7-9 and TRBJ1-4, with no clear D. The CDR3 contains 15 residues. V shed 6 bases and J shed 0 bases, with 11 bases lying between them. The germline gives CDR1 SEHNR, CDR2 FQNEAQ (reference sequence). Supplemented by reference TRBV7-9 and TRBJ1-4, the full variable domain reads DTGVSQNPRHKITKRGQNVTFRCDPISEHNRLYWYRQTLGQGPEFLTYFQNEAQLEKSRLLSDRFSAERPKGSFSTLEIQRTEQGDSAMYLCASSVTDSTNEKLFFGSGTQLSVL.

V usage is TRBV7-9 and J usage is TRBJ2-3, with 7 bases aligning to TRBD2. CDR1 and CDR2 (germline): SEHNR, FQNEAQ (reference sequence). The V and J ends lost 3 bases and 2 bases, in that order; junction bases with no gene match: 11. The CDR3 spans 17 residues. This chain's CDR3 is CASSFMESLADTDTQYF. CDR3 nucleotide sequence: TGTGCCAGCAGCTTCATGGAGTCTCTAGCGGACACAGATACGCAGTATTTT.

The J gene is TRBJ2-7, the V gene TRBV27; D gene ambiguous. With 8 bases removed from V and 5 bases from J, the gap between germline ends came to 7 bases. Germline V lookup: CDR1 MNHEY, CDR2 SMNVEV (reference sequence). The CDR3 totals 10 residues. DNA of the CDR3: TGTGCCAGCGGGAACGACGAGCAGTACTTC. Amino acid sequence: CASGNDEQYF.